One and the same sample provided the 17 T cell receptor beta chains below, sequenced in a study of cytomegalovirus exposure and HLA in healthy donors. Amplification used 60 Vbeta primers and 13 Jbeta primers. TCRdb's copy holds only in-frame clones and misses some; the assay was immunoSEQ multiplex PCR. The sample includes 200,000 to 300,000 clones, approximately 84% of them seen just once. The sample taken for sequencing was PBMCs. The receptor set was obtained from a woman aged 40 to 49 in good health and CMV-seropositive.

The chain couples TRBV21-1 to TRBJ2-1; the DNA was not compared with TRBD2, the D call given in the table. TRBV21-1 is shown as a pseudogene. This CDR3 is 15 amino acids long. CDR3: CASSRRDGTVNEQFF. DNA of the CDR3: TGTGCCAGCAGCCGGAGGGATGGGACTGTAAATGAGCAGTTCTTC.

V is TRBV19 and J is TRBJ2-3; a weak D match, TRBD1 (6 bases). This CDR3 spans 17 amino acids. The germline V gene has CDR1 LNHDA and CDR2 SQIVND (reference sequence). The V and J ends lost 2 bases and 4 bases respectively, with 19 bases between them. The chain's CDR3 is CASSITRGRDTPDTQYF. CDR3 coding DNA: TGTGCCAGTAGTATAACTCGCGGCAGGGACACGCCAGATACGCAGTATTTT.

Concerning this clone itself: Other DNA sequences in the same sample also yield this CDR3. The chain is built from TRBV7-9 and TRBJ1-1, with a tentative D call TRBD1 (5 bases). This CDR3 has 14 residues. Trimming left V 2 bases short and J 2 bases short, with 9 bases between. Germline loops: CDR1 SEHNR, CDR2 FQNEAQ (reference sequence). CDR3 region: CASSLQGSNTEAFF. CDR3 sequence (DNA): TGTGCCAGCAGCTTACAGGGCTCAAACACTGAAGCTTTCTTT.

The rearrangement uses TRBV28 and TRBJ1-4, with TRBD1 matching 10 bases. V dropped 7 bases and J dropped 5; count of bases not matched to a gene: 4. The CDR3 sequence is 14 residues long. The V gene's germline CDR1 is MDHEN and CDR2 SYDVKM. CDR3 nucleotides: TGTGCCAGCAAGACAGGGGGCGAAAATGAAAAACTGTTTTTT. Its translation is CASKTGGENEKLFF.

The genes are TRBV10-3 and TRBJ1-4, with TRBD1 identical over 10 bases. The germline V gene encodes CDR1 ENHRY and CDR2 SYGVKD. V lost 10 bases, J lost 8 bases, and 7 bases stayed unmatched. The CDR3 covers 13 residues. The CDR3 loop is CATRQGAVEKLFF. In DNA, the CDR3 is TGTGCCACGAGACAGGGGGCTGTCGAAAAACTGTTTTTT.

The gene calls are TRBV6-1 and TRBJ2-1; 12 positions agree with TRBD2. The V gene end was trimmed by 5 bases and the J gene end by 5 bases; junction bases not matched to a gene: 10. The germline gives CDR1 MNHNS, CDR2 SASEGT. The CDR3 length is 17 residues. In nucleotides, the CDR3 is TGTGCCAGCAGTAAAGTCCCCGGACTAGCGGGGCACAATGAGCAGTTCTTC. Translating gives CASSKVPGLAGHNEQFF.

The rearrangement links TRBV4-3 to TRBJ2-4; 7 nucleotides line up with TRBD1. The CDR3 length is 19 residues. After removal of 0 bases from V and 0 bases from J, the junction contained 11 bases not matched to a gene. Per germline, CDR1 LGHNA and CDR2 YSLEER. The CDR3 DNA reads TGCGCCAGCAGCCAAGATCGTGGACAGGCCCGAGGAGCCAAAAACATTCAGTACTTC. It codes for CASSQDRGQARGAKNIQYF.

CDR3 DNA: TGTGCCAGCAGCCTCTCGACAAGCGGGAGGGCCGACAATGAGCAGTTCTTC. Amino acids: CASSLSTSGRADNEQFF. The rearrangement joins TRBV28 to TRBJ2-1; 10 nucleotides align to TRBD2. Germline CDR1 is MDHEN and CDR2 is SYDVKM. The CDR3 contains 17 residues. The junction had 13 bases not matched to a gene; V was cut back by 6 bases and J by 5 bases.

The chain carries TRBV5-6 and TRBJ2-7; D unresolved. The ends were cut back, 1 base at V and 0 bases at J, with 11 bases in the middle. CDR1 is SGHDT, CDR2 YYEEEE, per germline. The CDR3 has 15 residues. The CDR3 DNA sequence: TGTGCCAGCAGCTTGCTGGGCCTGAGCTCCTACGAGCAGTACTTC. Translated, it gives CASSLLGLSSYEQYF.

The rearrangement uses TRBV19 and TRBJ2-7; D is uncertain. The germline gives CDR1 LNHDA, CDR2 SQIVND (reference sequence). V was shortened by 1 base and J by 0 bases, with 13 bases between the two germline ends. This CDR3 region has 16 residues. CDR3 sequence: CASSIGAGLYSYEQYF. DNA for the CDR3: TGTGCCAGTAGTATAGGTGCAGGATTGTACTCCTACGAGCAGTACTTC. The full variable domain, with the rest looked up from reference TRBV19 and TRBJ2-7, is DGGITQSPKYLFRKEGQNVTLSCEQNLNHDAMYWYRQDPGQGLRLIYYSQIVNDFQKGDIAEGYSVSREKKESFPLTVTSAQKNPTAFYLCASSIGAGLYSYEQYFGPGTRLTVT.

V gene TRBV5-1 combines with J gene TRBJ1-2; the D is unclear. CDR1 and CDR2 (germline): SGHRS, YFSETQ. The V end lost 4 bases, the J end lost 2 bases, and 12 bases lay between the germline ends. The CDR3 is 14 amino acids. The chain's CDR3 is CASSTRGGNYGYTF. The CDR3 bases are TGCGCCAGCAGCACCCGAGGAGGGAACTATGGCTACACCTTC.

This clone was seen a single time. The rearrangement uses TRBV27 and TRBJ2-5, with D maybe TRBD2 (5 bases). The end of the DNA fits TRBJ2-7 better, so the J call may be wrong. CDR3 length: 13 residues. From germline, CDR1 is MNHEY and CDR2 SMNVEV (reference sequence). The CDR3 reads CASSLRTSYEQYF. For the CDR3, the DNA is TGTGCCAGCAGTTTAAGGACTTCCTACGAGCAGTACTTC.

The chain recombines TRBV28 with TRBJ1-4, with a tentative D call TRBD1 (5 bases). Germline loops: CDR1 MDHEN, CDR2 SYDVKM. The V end was cut by 8 bases, the J end by 8 bases, with 12 bases between. There are 12 residues in the CDR3. The CDR3 coding sequence is TGTGCCAGCGGGGGTGGGGGGGAAAAACTGTTTTTT. This gives the protein CASGGGGEKLFF. Combining the CDR3 with reference TRBV28 and TRBJ1-4 gives the whole variable domain DVKVTQSSRYLVKRTGEKVFLECVQDMDHENMFWYRQDPGLGLRLIYFSYDVKMKEKGDIPEGYSVSREKKERFSLILESASTNQTSMYLCASGGGGEKLFFGSGTQLSVL.

This clone was picked up a small number of times. The rearrangement links TRBV29-1 to TRBJ1-1; a possible D gene is TRBD1 (5 bases). Germline CDR1 is SQVTM and CDR2 is ANQGSEA. Trimming stripped 2 bases from V and 1 base from J, with 11 bases between. CDR3 length equals 14 residues. CDR3 nucleotide sequence: TGCAGCGTTGAACTCGGGGGGGGGAACACTGAAGCTTTCTTT. Protein sequence: CSVELGGGNTEAFF.

This chain connects TRBV7-8 to TRBJ1-4; D gene unclear. Trimming took 5 bases from V and 4 from J, leaving 14 bases between them. The CDR3 runs 15 residues. Germline V gene lookup returns CDR1 SGHVS and CDR2 FQNEAQ. The CDR3: CASSHRPVLNEKLFF. CDR3 nucleotides: TGTGCCAGCAGCCACCGTCCGGTTCTTAATGAAAAACTGTTTTTT.

This chain joins TRBV28 and TRBJ1-5; no firm D call. Germline loops: CDR1 MDHEN, CDR2 SYDVKM. The CDR3 is made up of 17 amino acids. Deletions cut 3 bases from V and 0 bases from J, with 15 bases between. CDR3 DNA: TGTGCCAGCAGTTTGGGCATTTTACAGCCTAGCAATCAGCCCCAGCATTTT. Protein: CASSLGILQPSNQPQHF.

The rearrangement uses TRBV19 and TRBJ2-5; D perhaps matches TRBD1 (6 bases). Deletions cut 6 bases from V and 13 bases from J, with 15 bases between. CDR1 and CDR2 from the germline V gene are LNHDA and SQIVND (reference sequence). This CDR3 comprises 11 residues. CDR3: CASRIGDTSYF. Here the CDR3 DNA reads TGTGCCAGTAGGATTGGGGACACTTCGTACTTC.